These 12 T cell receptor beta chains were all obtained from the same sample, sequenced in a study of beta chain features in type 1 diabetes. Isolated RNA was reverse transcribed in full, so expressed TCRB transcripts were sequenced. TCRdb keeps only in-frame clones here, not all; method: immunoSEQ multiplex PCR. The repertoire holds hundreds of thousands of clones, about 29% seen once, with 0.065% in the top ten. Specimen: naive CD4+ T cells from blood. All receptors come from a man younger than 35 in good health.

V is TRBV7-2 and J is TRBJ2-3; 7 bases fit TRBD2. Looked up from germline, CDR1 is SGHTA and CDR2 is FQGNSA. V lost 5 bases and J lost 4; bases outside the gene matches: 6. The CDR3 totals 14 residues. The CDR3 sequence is CASSHWAGADTQYF. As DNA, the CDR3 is TGTGCCAGCAGCCATTGGGCGGGAGCAGATACGCAGTATTTT.

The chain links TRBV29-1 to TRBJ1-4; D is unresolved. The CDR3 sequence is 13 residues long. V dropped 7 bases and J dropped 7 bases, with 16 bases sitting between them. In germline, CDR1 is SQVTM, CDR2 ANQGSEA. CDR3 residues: CSGLPGPGEKLFF. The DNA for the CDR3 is TGCAGCGGCCTCCCGGGCCCGGGTGAAAAACTGTTTTTT.

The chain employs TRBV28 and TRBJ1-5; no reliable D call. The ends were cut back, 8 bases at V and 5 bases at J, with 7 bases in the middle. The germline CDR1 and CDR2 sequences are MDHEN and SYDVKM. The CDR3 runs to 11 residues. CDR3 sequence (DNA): TGTGCCAGCGGAGGAGATCAGCCCCAGCATTTT. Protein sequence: CASGGDQPQHF.

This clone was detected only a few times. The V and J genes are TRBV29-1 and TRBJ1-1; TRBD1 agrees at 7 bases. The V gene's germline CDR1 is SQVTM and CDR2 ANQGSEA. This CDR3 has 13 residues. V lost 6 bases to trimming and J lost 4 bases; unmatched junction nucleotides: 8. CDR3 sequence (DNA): TGCAGCGTGGGGACAGTGCCGAGCACTGAAGCTTTCTTT. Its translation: CSVGTVPSTEAFF.

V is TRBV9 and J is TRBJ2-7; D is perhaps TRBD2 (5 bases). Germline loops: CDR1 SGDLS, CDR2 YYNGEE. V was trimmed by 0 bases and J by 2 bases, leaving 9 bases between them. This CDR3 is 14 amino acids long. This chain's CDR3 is CASSVDDYPYEQYF. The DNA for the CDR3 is TGTGCCAGCAGCGTAGACGACTATCCCTACGAGCAGTACTTC.

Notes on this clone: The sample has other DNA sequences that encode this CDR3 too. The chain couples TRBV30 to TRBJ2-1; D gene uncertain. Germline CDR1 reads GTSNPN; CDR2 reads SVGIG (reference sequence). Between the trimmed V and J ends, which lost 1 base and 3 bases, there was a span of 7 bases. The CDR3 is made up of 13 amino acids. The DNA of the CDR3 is TGTGCCTGGAGTGAAGGGCTCTACAATGAGCAGTTCTTC. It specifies CAWSEGLYNEQFF.

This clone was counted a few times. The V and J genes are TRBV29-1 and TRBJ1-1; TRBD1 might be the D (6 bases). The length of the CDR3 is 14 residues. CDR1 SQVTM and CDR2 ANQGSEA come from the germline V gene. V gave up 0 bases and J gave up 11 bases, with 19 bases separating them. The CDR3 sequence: CSVEDQGTGFGAFF. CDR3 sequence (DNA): TGCAGCGTTGAAGATCAGGGGACGGGCTTTGGGGCTTTCTTT.

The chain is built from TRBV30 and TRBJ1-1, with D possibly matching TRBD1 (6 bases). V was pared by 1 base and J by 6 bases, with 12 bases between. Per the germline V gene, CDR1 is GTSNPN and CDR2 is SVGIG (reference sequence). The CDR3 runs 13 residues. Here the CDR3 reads CAWSAGAGAEAFF. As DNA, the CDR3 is TGTGCCTGGAGTGCAGGGGCGGGCGCTGAAGCTTTCTTT.

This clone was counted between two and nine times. The CDR3 nucleotides are TGTGCCAGCAGTTATACTAGCGGGAGTCAGAATGAGCAGTTCTTC. This encodes CASSYTSGSQNEQFF. The V and J genes are TRBV6-5 and TRBJ2-1, with 11 nucleotides matching TRBD2. V lost 3 bases, J lost 7 bases, and 5 bases stayed unmatched. Germline lookup yields CDR1 MNHEY and CDR2 SVGAGI. There are 15 residues in the CDR3.

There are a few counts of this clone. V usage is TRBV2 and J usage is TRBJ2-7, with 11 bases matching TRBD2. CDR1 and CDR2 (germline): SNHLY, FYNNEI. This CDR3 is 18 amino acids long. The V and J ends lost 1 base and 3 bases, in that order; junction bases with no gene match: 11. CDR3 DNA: TGTGCCAGCAGTGAAGTCCCTAGCGGGAGGTGGACTCTCTACGAGCAGTACTTC. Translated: CASSEVPSGRWTLYEQYF.

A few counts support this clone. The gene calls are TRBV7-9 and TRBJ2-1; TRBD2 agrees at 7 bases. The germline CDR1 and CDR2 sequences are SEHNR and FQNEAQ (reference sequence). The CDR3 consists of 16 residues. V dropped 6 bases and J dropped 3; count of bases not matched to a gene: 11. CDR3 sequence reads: CASSPKRLADYNEQFF. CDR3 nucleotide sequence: TGTGCCAGCAGTCCAAAACGGCTAGCGGACTACAATGAGCAGTTCTTC.

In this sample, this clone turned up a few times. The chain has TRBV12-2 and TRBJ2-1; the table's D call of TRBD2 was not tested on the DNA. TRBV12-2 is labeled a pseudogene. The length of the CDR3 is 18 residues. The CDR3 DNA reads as TGTGCAAGTCGCTTCCTACTACAACTAGCTGGGTTCGACAATGAGCAGTTCTTC. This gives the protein CASRFLLQLAGFDNEQFF.